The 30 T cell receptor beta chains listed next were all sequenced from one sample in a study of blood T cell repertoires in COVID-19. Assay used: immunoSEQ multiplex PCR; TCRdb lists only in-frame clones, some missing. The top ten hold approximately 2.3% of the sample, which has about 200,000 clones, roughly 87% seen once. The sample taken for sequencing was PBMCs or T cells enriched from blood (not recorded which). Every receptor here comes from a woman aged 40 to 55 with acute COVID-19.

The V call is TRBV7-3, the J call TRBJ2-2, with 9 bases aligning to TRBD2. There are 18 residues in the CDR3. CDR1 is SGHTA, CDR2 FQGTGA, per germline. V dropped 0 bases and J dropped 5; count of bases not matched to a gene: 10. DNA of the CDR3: TGTGCCAGCAGCTTAACGGGGTTGGCTAGCGGGGCGACCGGGGAGCTGTTTTTT. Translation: CASSLTGLASGATGELFF. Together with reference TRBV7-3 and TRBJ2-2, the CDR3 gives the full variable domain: GAGVSQTPSNKVTEKGKYVELRCDPISGHTALYWYRQSLGQGPEFLIYFQGTGAADDSGLPNDRFFAVRPEGSVSTLKIQRTERGDSAVYLCASSLTGLASGATGELFFGEGSRLTVL.

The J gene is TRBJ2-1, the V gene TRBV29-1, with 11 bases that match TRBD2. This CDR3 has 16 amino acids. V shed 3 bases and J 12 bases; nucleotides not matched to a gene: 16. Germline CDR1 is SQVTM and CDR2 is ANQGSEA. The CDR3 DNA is TGCAGCGTTGATGTGACTAGCGGGGCGGTGATTGGTGTGCAGTTCTTC. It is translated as CSVDVTSGAVIGVQFF.

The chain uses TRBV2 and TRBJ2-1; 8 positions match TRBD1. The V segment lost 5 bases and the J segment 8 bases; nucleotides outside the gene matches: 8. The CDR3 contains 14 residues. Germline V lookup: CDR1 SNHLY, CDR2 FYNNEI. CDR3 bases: TGTGCCAGCAGTCTGAACAAGGACAGGGATGAGCAGTTCTTC. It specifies CASSLNKDRDEQFF. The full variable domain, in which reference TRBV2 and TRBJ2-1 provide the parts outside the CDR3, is EPEVTQTPSHQVTQMGQEVILRCVPISNHLYFYWYRQILGQKVEFLVSFYNNEISEKSEIFDDQFSVERPDGSNFTLKIRSTKLEDSAMYFCASSLNKDRDEQFFGPGTRLTVL.

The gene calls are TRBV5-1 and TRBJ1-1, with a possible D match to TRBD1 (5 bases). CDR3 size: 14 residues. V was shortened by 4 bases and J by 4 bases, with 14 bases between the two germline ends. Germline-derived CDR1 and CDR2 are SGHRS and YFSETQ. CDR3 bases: TGCGCCAGCAGCCCGGACGGGGGGACCACTGAAGCTTTCTTT. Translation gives CASSPDGGTTEAFF.

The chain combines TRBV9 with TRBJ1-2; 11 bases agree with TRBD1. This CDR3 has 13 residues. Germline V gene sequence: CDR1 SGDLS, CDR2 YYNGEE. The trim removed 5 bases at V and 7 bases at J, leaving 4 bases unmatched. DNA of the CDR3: TGTGCCAGCAGAGTGGGACAGGGGGGTGGCTACACCTTC. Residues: CASRVGQGGGYTF.

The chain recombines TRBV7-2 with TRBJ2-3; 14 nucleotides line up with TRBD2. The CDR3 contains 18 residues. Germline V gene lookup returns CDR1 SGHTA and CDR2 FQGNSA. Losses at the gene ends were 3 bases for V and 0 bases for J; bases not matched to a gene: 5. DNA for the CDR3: TGTGCCAGCAGCTTGGGACTAGCGGGGGTCGCTAGCACAGATACGCAGTATTTT. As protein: CASSLGLAGVASTDTQYF. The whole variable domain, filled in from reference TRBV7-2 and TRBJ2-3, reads GAGVSQSPSNKVTEKGKDVELRCDPISGHTALYWYRQSLGQGLEFLIYFQGNSAPDKSGLPSDRFSAERTGGSVSTLTIQRTQQEDSAVYLCASSLGLAGVASTDTQYFGPGTRLTVL.

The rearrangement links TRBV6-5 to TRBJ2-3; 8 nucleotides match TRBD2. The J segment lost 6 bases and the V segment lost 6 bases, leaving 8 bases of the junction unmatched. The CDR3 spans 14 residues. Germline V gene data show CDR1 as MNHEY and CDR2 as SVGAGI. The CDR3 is CASRGTSGSDTQYF. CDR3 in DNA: TGTGCCAGCAGAGGGACTAGTGGTTCGGATACGCAGTATTTT.

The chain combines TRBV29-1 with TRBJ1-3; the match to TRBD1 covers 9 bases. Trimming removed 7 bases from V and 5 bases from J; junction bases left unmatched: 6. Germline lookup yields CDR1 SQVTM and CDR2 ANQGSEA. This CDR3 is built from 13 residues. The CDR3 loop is CSEQGADRNTIYF. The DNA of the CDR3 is TGCAGCGAACAGGGGGCAGATAGAAACACCATATATTTT.

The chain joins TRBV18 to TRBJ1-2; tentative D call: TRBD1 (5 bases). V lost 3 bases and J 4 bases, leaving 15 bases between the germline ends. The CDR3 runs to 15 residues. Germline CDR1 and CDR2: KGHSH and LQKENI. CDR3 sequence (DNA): TGTGCCAGCTCACCCGAACAGGCACAACTCTATGGCTACACCTTC. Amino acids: CASSPEQAQLYGYTF.

The CDR3 nucleotides read TGTGCCAGTAGTGGGGGACTAGCGGGAGGGGGTGAGCAGTTCTTC. It encodes CASSGGLAGGGEQFF. This sequence joins TRBV19 and TRBJ2-1; 16 nucleotides agree with TRBD2. CDR3 length: 15 amino acids. Germline assignment: CDR1 LNHDA and CDR2 SQIVND (reference sequence). V was pared by 5 bases and J by 9 bases, with 4 bases of the junction left unmatched.

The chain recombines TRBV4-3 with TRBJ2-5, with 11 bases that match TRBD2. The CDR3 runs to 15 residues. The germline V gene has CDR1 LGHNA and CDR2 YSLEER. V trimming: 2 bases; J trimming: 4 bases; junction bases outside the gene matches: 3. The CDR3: CASSQTSGSLETQYF. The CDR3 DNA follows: TGCGCCAGCAGCCAAACTAGCGGGAGTTTAGAGACCCAGTACTTC.

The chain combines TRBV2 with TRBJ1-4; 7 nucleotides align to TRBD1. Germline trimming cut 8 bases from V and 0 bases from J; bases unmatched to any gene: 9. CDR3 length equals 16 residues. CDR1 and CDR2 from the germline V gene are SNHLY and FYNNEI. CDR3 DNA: TGTGCCAGCGTCCAGGACAGGCCGACAACTAATGAAAAACTGTTTTTT. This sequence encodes CASVQDRPTTNEKLFF. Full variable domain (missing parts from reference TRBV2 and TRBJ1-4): EPEVTQTPSHQVTQMGQEVILRCVPISNHLYFYWYRQILGQKVEFLVSFYNNEISEKSEIFDDQFSVERPDGSNFTLKIRSTKLEDSAMYFCASVQDRPTTNEKLFFGSGTQLSVL.

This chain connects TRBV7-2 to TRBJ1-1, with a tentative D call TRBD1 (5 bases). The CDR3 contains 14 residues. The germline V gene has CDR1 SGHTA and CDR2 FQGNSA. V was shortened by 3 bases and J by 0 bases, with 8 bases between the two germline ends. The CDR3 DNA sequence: TGTGCCAGCAGCTTCAGGGAAGTGAACACTGAAGCTTTCTTT. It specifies CASSFREVNTEAFF.

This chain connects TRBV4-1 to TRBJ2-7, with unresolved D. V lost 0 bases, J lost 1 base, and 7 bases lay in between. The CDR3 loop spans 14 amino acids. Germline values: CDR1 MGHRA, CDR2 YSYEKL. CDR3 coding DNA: TGCGCCAGCAGCCAAGACGCAGGTTCCTACGAGCAGTACTTC. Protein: CASSQDAGSYEQYF.

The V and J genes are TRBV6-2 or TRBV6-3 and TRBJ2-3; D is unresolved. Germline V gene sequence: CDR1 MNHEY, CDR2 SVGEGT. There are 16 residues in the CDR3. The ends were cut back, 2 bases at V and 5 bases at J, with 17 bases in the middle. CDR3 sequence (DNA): TGTGCCAGCAGTTACGAGACTCCCCTCGTGGGAGATACGCAGTATTTT. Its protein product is CASSYETPLVGDTQYF.

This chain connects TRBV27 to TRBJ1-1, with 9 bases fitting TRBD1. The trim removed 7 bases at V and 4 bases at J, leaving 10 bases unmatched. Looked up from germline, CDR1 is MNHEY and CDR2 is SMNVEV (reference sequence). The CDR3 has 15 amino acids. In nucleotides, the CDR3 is TGTGCCAGCACCTCTCCGGGACAGGGTGGCACTGAAGCTTTCTTT. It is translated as CASTSPGQGGTEAFF.

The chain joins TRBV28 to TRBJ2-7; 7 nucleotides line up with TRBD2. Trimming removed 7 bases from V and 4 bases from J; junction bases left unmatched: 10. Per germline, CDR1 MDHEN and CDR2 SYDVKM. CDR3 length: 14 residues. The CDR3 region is CASMGGGRLYEQYF. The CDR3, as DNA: TGTGCCAGCATGGGCGGGGGACGCCTGTACGAGCAGTACTTC. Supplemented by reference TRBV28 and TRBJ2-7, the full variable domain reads DVKVTQSSRYLVKRTGEKVFLECVQDMDHENMFWYRQDPGLGLRLIYFSYDVKMKEKGDIPEGYSVSREKKERFSLILESASTNQTSMYLCASMGGGRLYEQYFGPGTRLTVT.

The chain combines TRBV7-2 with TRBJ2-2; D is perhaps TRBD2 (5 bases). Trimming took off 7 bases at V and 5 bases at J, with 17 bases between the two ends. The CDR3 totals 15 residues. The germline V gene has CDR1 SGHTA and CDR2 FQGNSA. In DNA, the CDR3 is TGTGCCAGCACCTCGAGGGCTAGCTGGACCGGGGAGCTGTTTTTT. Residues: CASTSRASWTGELFF. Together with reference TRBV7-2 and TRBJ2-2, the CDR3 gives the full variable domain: GAGVSQSPSNKVTEKGKDVELRCDPISGHTALYWYRQSLGQGLEFLIYFQGNSAPDKSGLPSDRFSAERTGGSVSTLTIQRTQQEDSAVYLCASTSRASWTGELFFGEGSRLTVL.

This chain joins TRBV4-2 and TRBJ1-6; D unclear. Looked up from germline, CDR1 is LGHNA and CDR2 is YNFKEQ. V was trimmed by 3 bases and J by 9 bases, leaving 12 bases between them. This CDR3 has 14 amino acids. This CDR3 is CASSQVPFGSPLHF. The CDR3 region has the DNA TGTGCCAGCAGCCAGGTTCCATTCGGTTCACCCCTCCACTTT.

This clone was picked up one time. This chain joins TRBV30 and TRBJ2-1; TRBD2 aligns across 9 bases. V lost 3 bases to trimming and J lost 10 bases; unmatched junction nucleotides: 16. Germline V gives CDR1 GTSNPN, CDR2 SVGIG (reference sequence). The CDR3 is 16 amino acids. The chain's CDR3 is CAWSQNSGGRYWEQFF. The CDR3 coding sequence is TGTGCCTGGAGCCAAAATAGCGGGGGACGCTACTGGGAGCAGTTCTTC.

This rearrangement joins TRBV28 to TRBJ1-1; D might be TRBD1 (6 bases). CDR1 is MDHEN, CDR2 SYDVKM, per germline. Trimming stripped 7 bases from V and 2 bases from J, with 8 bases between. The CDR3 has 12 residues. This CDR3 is CASKDSNTEAFF. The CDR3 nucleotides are TGTGCCAGCAAGGACAGTAACACTGAAGCTTTCTTT.

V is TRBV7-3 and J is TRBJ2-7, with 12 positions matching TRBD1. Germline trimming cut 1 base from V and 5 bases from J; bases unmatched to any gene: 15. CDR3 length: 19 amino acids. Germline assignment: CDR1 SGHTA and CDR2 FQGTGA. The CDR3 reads CASSLIYPGTGGGLDEQYF. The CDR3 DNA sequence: TGTGCCAGCAGCTTAATTTATCCCGGGACAGGGGGCGGGTTGGACGAGCAGTACTTC.

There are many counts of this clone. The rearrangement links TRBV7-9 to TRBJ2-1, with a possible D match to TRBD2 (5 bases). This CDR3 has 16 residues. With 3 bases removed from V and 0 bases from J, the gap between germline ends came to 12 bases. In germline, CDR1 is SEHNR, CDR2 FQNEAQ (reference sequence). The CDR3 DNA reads TGTGCCAGCAGCTTGGGCGTTGGGAGCTCCTACAATGAGCAGTTCTTC. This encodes CASSLGVGSSYNEQFF.

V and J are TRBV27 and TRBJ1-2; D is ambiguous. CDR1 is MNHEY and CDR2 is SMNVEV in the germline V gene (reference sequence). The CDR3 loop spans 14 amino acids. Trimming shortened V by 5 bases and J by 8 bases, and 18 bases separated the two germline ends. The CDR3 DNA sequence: TGTGCCAGCAGTCGAGGCCTGCGGGCTGAAGGCTACACCTTC. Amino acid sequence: CASSRGLRAEGYTF.

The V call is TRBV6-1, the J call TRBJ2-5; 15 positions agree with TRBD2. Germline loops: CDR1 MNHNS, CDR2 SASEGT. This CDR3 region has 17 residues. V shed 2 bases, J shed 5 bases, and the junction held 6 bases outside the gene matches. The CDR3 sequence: CASSEWTSGGARETQYF. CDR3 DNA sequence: TGTGCCAGCAGTGAATGGACTAGCGGGGGGGCTCGTGAGACCCAGTACTTC.

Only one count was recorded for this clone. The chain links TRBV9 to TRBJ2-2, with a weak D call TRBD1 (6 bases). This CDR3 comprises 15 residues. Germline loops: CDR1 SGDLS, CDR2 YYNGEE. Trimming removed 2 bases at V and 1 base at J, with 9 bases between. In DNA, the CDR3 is TGTGCCAGCAGCGTGGCGACAGGGAACACCGGGGAGCTGTTTTTT. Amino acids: CASSVATGNTGELFF.

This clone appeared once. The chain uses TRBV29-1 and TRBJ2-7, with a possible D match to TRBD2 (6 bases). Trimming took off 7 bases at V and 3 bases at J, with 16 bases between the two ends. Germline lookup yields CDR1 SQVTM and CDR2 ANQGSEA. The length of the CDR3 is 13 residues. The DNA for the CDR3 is TGCAGCGCCCGGGAGCAGCAAAACTACGAGCAGTACTTC. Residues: CSAREQQNYEQYF.

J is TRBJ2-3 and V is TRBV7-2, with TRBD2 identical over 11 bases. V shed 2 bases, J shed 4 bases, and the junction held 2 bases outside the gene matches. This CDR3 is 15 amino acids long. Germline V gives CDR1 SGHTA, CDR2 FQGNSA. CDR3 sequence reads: CASSLTSGGSDTQYF. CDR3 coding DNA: TGTGCCAGCAGCTTAACTAGCGGGGGATCAGATACGCAGTATTTT.

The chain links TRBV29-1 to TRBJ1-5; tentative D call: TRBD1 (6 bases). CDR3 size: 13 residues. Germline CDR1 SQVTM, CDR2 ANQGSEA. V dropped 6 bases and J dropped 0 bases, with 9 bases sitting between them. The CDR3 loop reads CSVSDSSNQPQHF. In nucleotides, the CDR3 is TGCAGCGTGTCGGACAGTAGCAATCAGCCCCAGCATTTT. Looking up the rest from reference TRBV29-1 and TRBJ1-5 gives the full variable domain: SAVISQKPSRDICQRGTSLTIQCQVDSQVTMMFWYRQQPGQSLTLIATANQGSEATYESGFVIDKFPISRPNLTFSTLTVSNMSPEDSSIYLCSVSDSSNQPQHFGDGTRLSIL.

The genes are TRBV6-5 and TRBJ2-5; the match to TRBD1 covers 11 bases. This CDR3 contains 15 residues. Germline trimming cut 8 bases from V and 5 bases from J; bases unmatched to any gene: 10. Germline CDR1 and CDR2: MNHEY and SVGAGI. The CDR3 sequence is CASFGQGASTETQYF. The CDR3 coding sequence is TGTGCCAGCTTCGGACAGGGGGCGTCAACGGAGACCCAGTACTTC.